The present entry profiles one T cell receptor beta chain with its context. The antigen remains unidentified. CDR1 and CDR2 from the germline V gene are SGHVS and FQNEAQ. CDR3 size: 15 residues. V gave up 5 bases and J gave up 0 bases; unmatched junction bases: 3. The sample comes from a study of cytomegalovirus exposure and HLA in healthy donors. Background on the study: The Caucasian-associated ancestry cluster contained about 80% of the roughly 400 genotyped donors.

PCR amplification relied on 60 Vbeta primers (plus 13 Jbeta primers). The data were produced by immunoSEQ multiplex PCR, yet TCRdb's version contains in-frame clones alone and is incomplete. The profile covers 130,000 to 150,000 clones, with approximately 80% appearing a single time and 8.8% taken by the ten largest. Whole-study results and caveats: The productive fraction for most TCR beta V segments was about 90% or about 30% in an earlier analysis.

This clonotype was obtained from a woman in her forties or fifties in good health and CMV-seropositive. What was sequenced was PBMCs. This rearrangement joins TRBV7-8 to TRBJ2-7; TRBD2 agrees at 11 bases. Written as DNA, the CDR3 is TGTGCCAGCAGCCCACTAGCGGGGGCCTCCTACGAGCAGTACTTC. It specifies CASSPLAGASYEQYF.